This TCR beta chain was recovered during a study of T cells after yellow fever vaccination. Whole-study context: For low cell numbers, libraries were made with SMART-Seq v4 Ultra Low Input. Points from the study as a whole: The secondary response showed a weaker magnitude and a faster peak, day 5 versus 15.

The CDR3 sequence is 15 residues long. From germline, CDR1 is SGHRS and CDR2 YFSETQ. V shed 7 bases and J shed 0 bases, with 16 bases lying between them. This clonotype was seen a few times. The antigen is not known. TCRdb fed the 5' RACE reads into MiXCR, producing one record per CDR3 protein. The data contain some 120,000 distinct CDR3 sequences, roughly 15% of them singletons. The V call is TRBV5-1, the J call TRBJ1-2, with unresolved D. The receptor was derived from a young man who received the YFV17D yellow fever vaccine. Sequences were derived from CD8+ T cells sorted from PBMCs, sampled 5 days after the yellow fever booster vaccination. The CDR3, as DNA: TGCGCCAGCCGAGCTAATGGACCCACTAACTATGGCTACACCTTC. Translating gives CASRANGPTNYGYTF.